Here is one T cell receptor beta chain with its context. The assay was immunoSEQ multiplex PCR, and TCRdb's table has in-frame clones only and misses some. The sample records 58,000 or so clones, about 88% being singletons. This sample stems from a study of T cell changes during pregnancy in multiple sclerosis. The sequences come from CD4+ T cells from peripheral blood mononuclear cells, collected in the third trimester of pregnancy. The sequence derives from a female donor with multiple sclerosis, enrolled in a pregnancy study.

The CDR3: CASSRPGTGFNEQFF. In nucleotides, the CDR3 is TGTGCCAGCAGCCGCCCCGGGACAGGGTTCAATGAGCAGTTCTTC. The rearrangement joins TRBV7-2 to TRBJ2-1, with 9 bases that match TRBD1. The CDR3 is 15 amino acids. V lost 5 bases and J lost 6; bases outside the gene matches: 8. The V gene's germline CDR1 is SGHTA and CDR2 FQGNSA.